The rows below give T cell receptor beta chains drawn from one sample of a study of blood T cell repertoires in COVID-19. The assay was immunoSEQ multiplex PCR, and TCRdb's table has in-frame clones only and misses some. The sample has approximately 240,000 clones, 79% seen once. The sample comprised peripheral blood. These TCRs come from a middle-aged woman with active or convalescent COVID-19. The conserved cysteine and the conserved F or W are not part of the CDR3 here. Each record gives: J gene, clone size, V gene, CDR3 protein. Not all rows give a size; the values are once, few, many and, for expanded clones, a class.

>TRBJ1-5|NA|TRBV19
ASSMRKASNQPQH
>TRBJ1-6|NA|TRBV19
ASSIGQGTLH
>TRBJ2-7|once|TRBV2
ASRPRDRRPYEQY
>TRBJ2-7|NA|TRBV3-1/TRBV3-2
ASSQNPSVTYEQY
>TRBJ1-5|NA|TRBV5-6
ASSRGLGGNQPQH
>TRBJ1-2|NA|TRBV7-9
ASSPQGYGYT
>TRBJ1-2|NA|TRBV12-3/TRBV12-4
ASRYGTDYGYT
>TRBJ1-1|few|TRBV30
AWNDRADTEAF
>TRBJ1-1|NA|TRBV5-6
ASTLGGGGTEAF
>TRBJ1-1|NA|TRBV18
ASSPLTGRNTEAF
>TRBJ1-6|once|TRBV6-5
ASTRRDRDNSPLH
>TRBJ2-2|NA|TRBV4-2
ASSHVTLLAGFPSGELF
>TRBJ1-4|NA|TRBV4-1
ASSLVTGTWEKLF
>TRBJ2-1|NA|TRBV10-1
ASGEVAVSSYNEQF
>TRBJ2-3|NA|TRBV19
ASSIGLTDTQY
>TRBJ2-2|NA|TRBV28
ASRYRISTGELF
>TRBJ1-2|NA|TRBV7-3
ASSLTGEVGGYT
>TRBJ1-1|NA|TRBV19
ASSIGQTNTEAF
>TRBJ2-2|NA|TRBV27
ASSLNRDTGELF
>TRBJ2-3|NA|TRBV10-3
AISKAGSTDTQY
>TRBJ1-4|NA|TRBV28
ASRTGVATNEKLF
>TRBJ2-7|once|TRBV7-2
ASTGLTKQY
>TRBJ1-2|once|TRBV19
ASSTGTGGHGYT
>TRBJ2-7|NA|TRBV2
ASSDMGQSTSYEQY
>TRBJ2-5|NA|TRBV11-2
ASSSWRGVEETQY
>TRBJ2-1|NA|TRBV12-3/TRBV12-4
ASTKGHANEQF